One and the same sample provided the 18 T cell receptor beta chains below, sequenced in a study (dated by TCRdb to between 2021 and 2022). Receptors were amplified or captured by the immunoSEQ multiplex PCR assay. In TCRdb, the immuneACCESS table is reduced to in-frame sequences with V and J assigned. These tables do not hold every clone; where another copy was compared, an unresolved V gene accounts for under half, and the others remain unexplained. This sample holds 55,000 to 70,000 clones; 85% to 95% were observed only once. The ten largest clones take up 3.5% to 5.5% of the sample. The source material was PBMCs. These receptors were taken from a man between 40 and 49 years old with rheumatoid arthritis.

This sequence joins TRBV12-5 and TRBJ1-1, with 7 bases identical to TRBD1. This CDR3 region has 15 residues. In germline, CDR1 is LGHNT, CDR2 FRNRAP. V lost 7 bases to trimming and J lost 6 bases; unmatched junction nucleotides: 14. The CDR3 reads CASARTGDRAPEAFF. DNA of the CDR3: TGTGCTAGTGCCCGAACCGGAGACAGGGCCCCTGAAGCTTTCTTT.

The V and J genes are TRBV6-5 and TRBJ2-7; either TRBD1 or TRBD2 may fit D (5 bases each). Germline loops: CDR1 MNHEY, CDR2 SVGAGI. Trimming removed 4 bases at V and 7 bases at J, with 14 bases between. The CDR3 is 13 residues long. The CDR3 sequence is CASSSPGPGEQYF. For the CDR3, the DNA is TGTGCCAGCAGTTCGCCGGGACCTGGTGAGCAGTACTTC.

The chain combines TRBV4-1 with TRBJ1-4; D gene uncertain. The V gene's germline CDR1 is MGHRA and CDR2 YSYEKL. V lost 5 bases, J lost 8 bases, and 15 bases lay in between. The CDR3 spans 14 residues. In nucleotides, the CDR3 is TGCGCCAGCAGCAAACTCGGAGTAGGAGAAAAACTGTTTTTT. Translation: CASSKLGVGEKLFF.

The genes are TRBV6-5 and TRBJ2-1, with 7 nucleotides matching TRBD1. The V segment lost 1 base and the J segment 6 bases; nucleotides outside the gene matches: 6. The CDR3 totals 15 residues. Germline values: CDR1 MNHEY, CDR2 SVGAGI. The CDR3 is CASSYYFGDSNEQFF. As DNA, the CDR3 is TGTGCCAGCAGTTACTACTTCGGGGACAGCAATGAGCAGTTCTTC.

The rearrangement links TRBV19 to TRBJ1-1, with D possibly matching TRBD1 (6 bases). The CDR3 totals 15 residues. Germline-derived CDR1 and CDR2 are LNHDA and SQIVND (reference sequence). Trimming shortened V by 4 bases and J by 0 bases, and 12 bases separated the two germline ends. CDR3 sequence reads: CASSNGQTMNTEAFF. The CDR3 nucleotides are TGTGCCAGTAGTAATGGACAGACCATGAACACTGAAGCTTTCTTT.

V usage is TRBV24-1 and J usage is TRBJ2-1; D perhaps matches TRBD1 (5 bases). V lost 5 bases, J lost 3 bases, and 25 bases lay in between. From germline, CDR1 is KGHDR and CDR2 SFDVKD. The CDR3 extends over 19 amino acids. The chain's CDR3 is CATSASPEDTSKFYNEQFF. As DNA, the CDR3 is TGTGCCACCAGTGCATCCCCCGAGGACACCAGTAAATTCTACAATGAGCAGTTCTTC.

V usage is TRBV18 and J usage is TRBJ2-7; no firm D call. The V and J ends lost 3 bases and 2 bases respectively, with 11 bases between them. CDR1 and CDR2 (germline): KGHSH, LQKENI. This CDR3 has 14 residues. For the CDR3, the DNA is TGTGCCAGCTCACCCACCCAGACCACCTACGAGCAGTACTTC. This gives the protein CASSPTQTTYEQYF.

The rearrangement uses TRBV19 and TRBJ2-5, with 10 bases matching TRBD1. Trimming at V came to 8 bases and at J to 4 bases, leaving 7 bases not matched to a gene. CDR3 length equals 14 residues. Germline loops: CDR1 LNHDA, CDR2 SQIVND (reference sequence). CDR3: CASRSRTGGETQYF. DNA of the CDR3: TGTGCCAGTCGATCTAGGACAGGGGGAGAGACCCAGTACTTC.

The chain is built from TRBV7-9 and TRBJ1-1; possible D gene TRBD1, 5 bases. V lost 8 bases, J lost 7 bases, and 14 bases lay in between. The V gene's germline CDR1 is SEHNR and CDR2 FQNEAQ (reference sequence). The CDR3 extends over 12 amino acids. The CDR3 protein is CASGDVTVEAFF. Here the CDR3 DNA reads TGTGCCAGCGGGGACGTGACAGTTGAAGCTTTCTTT.

V usage is TRBV19 and J usage is TRBJ1-5; weak D call: TRBD1 (5 bases). With 5 bases removed from V and 1 base from J, the gap between germline ends came to 15 bases. The CDR3 is 16 residues long. Germline V gene sequence: CDR1 LNHDA, CDR2 SQIVND (reference sequence). In DNA form, the CDR3 reads TGTGCCAGTAGTCTCATACAGGTTTACAGCAATCAGCCCCAGCATTTT. Its protein is CASSLIQVYSNQPQHF.

The chain uses TRBV11-2 and TRBJ2-3, with 10 bases lining up with TRBD2. CDR1 is SGHAT, CDR2 FQNNGV, per germline. The CDR3 sequence is 15 residues long. With 5 bases clipped from V and 2 bases from J, the junction kept 4 bases outside the gene matches. The CDR3: CASSTSGRATDTQYF. The CDR3 coding sequence is TGTGCCAGCAGCACCAGCGGGAGGGCCACAGATACGCAGTATTTT.

The V call is TRBV7-2, the J call TRBJ2-3; 7 positions agree with TRBD2. The junction had 17 bases not matched to a gene; V was cut back by 8 bases and J by 6 bases. Germline loops: CDR1 SGHTA, CDR2 FQGNSA. The CDR3 extends over 16 amino acids. The DNA of the CDR3 is TGTGCCAGCGGGGGGGAGTGGGGGTCCCCTTCCGATACGCAGTATTTT. Amino acid sequence: CASGGEWGSPSDTQYF.

This clone was seen only once. The chain recombines TRBV6-1 with TRBJ2-4; D uncertain. The length of the CDR3 is 16 residues. Germline CDR1 and CDR2: MNHNS and SASEGT. V dropped 1 base and J dropped 0 bases, with 10 bases sitting between them. The DNA of the CDR3 is TGTGCCAGCAGTGAAGTCAGCCTGCTAGCCAAAAACATTCAGTACTTC. Protein: CASSEVSLLAKNIQYF.

The V and J genes are TRBV9 and TRBJ2-2; 9 bases align to TRBD1. The germline V gene encodes CDR1 SGDLS and CDR2 YYNGEE. After removal of 1 base from V and 4 bases from J, the junction contained 8 bases not matched to a gene. The CDR3 is 17 residues long. As DNA, the CDR3 is TGTGCCAGCAGCGTAAGAGGGGACAGGGCGGGCACCGGGGAGCTGTTTTTT. This encodes CASSVRGDRAGTGELFF.

CDR3 coding DNA: TGTGCCAGCAGTTTGGCTTCCGGGACAGGGGATTATAATTCACCCCTCCACTTT. The encoded protein is CASSLASGTGDYNSPLHF. The rearrangement uses TRBV28 and TRBJ1-6; 10 bases fit TRBD1. With V trimmed by 3 bases and J by 4 bases, 9 bases remained unmatched. This CDR3 spans 18 amino acids. Per germline, CDR1 MDHEN and CDR2 SYDVKM.

V and J are TRBV7-8 and TRBJ1-1; no firm D call. This CDR3 spans 15 amino acids. The germline V and J ends were trimmed by 1 base and 2 bases, with 11 bases remaining between them. Germline values: CDR1 SGHVS, CDR2 FQNEAQ. Here the CDR3 reads CASSLGMGGNTEAFF. The DNA for the CDR3 is TGTGCCAGCAGCTTAGGGATGGGAGGTAACACTGAAGCTTTCTTT.

This clone has a single count. The chain has TRBV7-9 and TRBJ1-4; D gene uncertain. CDR1 and CDR2 (germline): SEHNR, FQNEAQ (reference sequence). The CDR3 is 15 residues long. Trimming stripped 0 bases from V and 2 bases from J, with 7 bases between. CDR3 region: CASSLAFGTNEKLFF. The CDR3 DNA sequence: TGTGCCAGCAGCTTAGCGTTTGGGACTAATGAAAAACTGTTTTTT.

V gene TRBV6-5 combines with J gene TRBJ1-1; D unresolved. V was trimmed by 2 bases and J by 0 bases, leaving 10 bases between them. Germline V lookup: CDR1 MNHEY, CDR2 SVGAGI. CDR3 size: 15 residues. DNA of the CDR3: TGTGCCAGCAGTTACATTATGTCCATGAACACTGAAGCTTTCTTT. Protein sequence: CASSYIMSMNTEAFF.